This TCR beta chain was documented in a study of blood T cell repertoires in COVID-19. At the level of the study: Some COVID-19 samples were acute and others convalescent; all came from the United States, Italy and Spain. PBMCs, B-cell-depleted T cells, or T cells were the source of the cDNA or gDNA that made up the material.

Original data processing: By means of reference gene primer amplification, nucleated cell counts were estimated. Assay: immunoSEQ multiplex PCR; the TCRdb copy retains only in-frame clones and omits some. V, J and clone size are those of that table, while D and trimming were read from the DNA. The sample consists of some 67,000 clones, less than 95% of them appearing once. This clone appeared once. Sequences were obtained from peripheral blood. The TCR comes from a young woman with acute or convalescent COVID-19.

The CDR3 is CATSRERPVAGFFAQYF. The CDR3 DNA reads TGTGCCACCAGCAGAGAGCGGCCCGTAGCCGGTTTTTTCGCGCAGTACTTC. The V gene is TRBV15, the J gene TRBJ2-7; no reliable D call. Looked up from germline, CDR1 is LNHNV and CDR2 is YYDKDF (reference sequence). This CDR3 region has 17 residues. The ends were cut back, 0 bases at V and 9 bases at J, with 24 bases in the middle.